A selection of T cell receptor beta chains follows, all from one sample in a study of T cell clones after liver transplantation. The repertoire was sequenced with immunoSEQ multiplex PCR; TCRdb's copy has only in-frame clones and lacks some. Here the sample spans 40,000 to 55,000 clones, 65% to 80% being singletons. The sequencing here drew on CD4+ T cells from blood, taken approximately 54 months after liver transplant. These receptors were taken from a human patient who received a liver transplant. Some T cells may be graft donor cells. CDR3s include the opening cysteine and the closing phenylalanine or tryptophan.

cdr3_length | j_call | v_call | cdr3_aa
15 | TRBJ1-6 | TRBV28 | CASHSGSSYNSPLHF
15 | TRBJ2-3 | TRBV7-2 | CASSGGLGATDTQYF
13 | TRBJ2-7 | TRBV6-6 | CASRTRTLGEQYF
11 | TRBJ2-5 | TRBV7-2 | CASTLQETQYF
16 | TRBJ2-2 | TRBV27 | CASSLNKGGDTGELFF
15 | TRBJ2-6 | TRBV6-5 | CAVRPSLGGANVLTF
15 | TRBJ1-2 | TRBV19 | CASSLRTDLRNGYTF
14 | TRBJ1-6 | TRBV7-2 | CASSPGTTNSPLHF
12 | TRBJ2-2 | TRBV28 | CASTRSTGELFF
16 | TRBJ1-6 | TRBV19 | CASSIGTGNGNSPLHF
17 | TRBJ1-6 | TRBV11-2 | CASSPIRRGRYNSPLHF
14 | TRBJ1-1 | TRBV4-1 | CASSHGHLNTEAFF
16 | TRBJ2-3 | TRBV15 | CATSSPLAVWADTQYF
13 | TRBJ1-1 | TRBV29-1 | CSGGRGLNTEAFF
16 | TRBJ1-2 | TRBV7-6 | CASSYMKGQGSSGYTF
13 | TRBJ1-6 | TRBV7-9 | CASSLLTNSPLHF
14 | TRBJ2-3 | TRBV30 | CAWSAEGFADTQYF
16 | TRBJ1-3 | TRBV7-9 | CASSLVFGISGNTIYF
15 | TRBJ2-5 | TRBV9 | CASSVVAGGRETQYF
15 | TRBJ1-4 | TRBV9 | CASSGIGTGNEKLFF